This T cell receptor (beta chain) came from a study of siplizumab effects on memory and regulatory T cells. The mixed lymphocyte reaction cells underwent coculture at 37°C for 6 days. This clone was detected once. Its antigen remains unidentified. CDR3 length: 15 amino acids. Trimming removed 3 bases from V and 3 bases from J, with 10 bases in between. Germline CDR1 reads SGHDT; CDR2 reads YYEEEE. Sequencing used immunoSEQ multiplex PCR; TCRdb keeps in-frame clones, though not all of them. The sample has around 20,000 clones; 40% to 55% are singletons. The source is a human donor in good health; the cells came from an allogeneic mixed lymphocyte reaction. The sample taken for sequencing was CFSE-low (dividing) CD4+ T cells sorted from an allogeneic mixed lymphocyte reaction. V is TRBV5-6 and J is TRBJ1-6; weak D call: TRBD1 (6 bases). CDR3 coding DNA: TGTGCCAGCAGCTCCAGGGGAGTCTATAATTCACCCCTCCACTTT. Amino acid sequence: CASSSRGVYNSPLHF.